The source of this T cell receptor beta chain is a study of CD8 T cells in Susac syndrome. Study findings and constraints: In total CD8+ repertoires, approximately 17 Susac-specific public clones were found, and in CD8+ TEMRA repertoires, five were found.

Details on this clonotype: Its antigen is currently unknown.

RNA totalling about 0.5 to 1 ug underwent reverse transcription with random hexamers. TCRdb reanalysed the immunoSEQ multiplex PCR reads using MiXCR and keeps one entry per CDR3 protein. The data contain over 100,000 distinct CDR3 sequences, roughly 94% of them singletons. Sequenced: CD8+ T cells from PBMCs. The TCR originated in a human donor with Susac syndrome.

DNA of the CDR3: TGCAGCGCTATGGAGACCGGGGAGCTGTTTTTT. Protein sequence: CSAMETGELFF. V usage is TRBV29-1 and J usage is TRBJ2-2; D gene uncertain. Trimming stripped 7 bases from V and 5 bases from J, with 8 bases between. The CDR3 totals 11 residues. Germline V lookup: CDR1 SQVTM, CDR2 ANQGSEA.